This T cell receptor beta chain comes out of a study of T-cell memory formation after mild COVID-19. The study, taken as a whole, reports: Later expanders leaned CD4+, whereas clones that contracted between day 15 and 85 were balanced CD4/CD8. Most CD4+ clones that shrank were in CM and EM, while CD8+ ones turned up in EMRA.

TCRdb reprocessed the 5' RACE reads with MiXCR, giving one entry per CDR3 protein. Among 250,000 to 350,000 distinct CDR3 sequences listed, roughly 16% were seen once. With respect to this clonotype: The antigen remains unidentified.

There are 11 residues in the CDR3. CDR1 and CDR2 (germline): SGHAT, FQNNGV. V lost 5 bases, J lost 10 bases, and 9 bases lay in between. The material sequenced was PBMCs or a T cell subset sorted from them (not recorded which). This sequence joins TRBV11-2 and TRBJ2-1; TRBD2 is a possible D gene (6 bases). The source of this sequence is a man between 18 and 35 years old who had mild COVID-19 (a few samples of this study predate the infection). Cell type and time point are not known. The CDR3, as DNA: TGTGCCAGCAGCGCGGGGCAGGAGCAGTTCTTC. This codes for CASSAGQEQFF.